The TCR beta chain described here comes from a study of regulatory T cells in long-lasting Graves disease. Arm-PCR of CDR3 regions and iRepertoire HTBI primers were used to build TCR beta libraries. TCRdb independently ran MiXCR on the multiplex PCR reads; one entry per CDR3 protein. The data contain 400,000 to 550,000 distinct CDR3 sequences, 16% of them singletons. General study findings and limits: Examination was confined to peripheral blood, excluding thyroid tissue. The small sample size may have reduced accuracy.

CDR3 length: 14 amino acids. Germline CDR1 is SGHRS and CDR2 is YFSETQ. Trimming removed 3 bases from V and 5 bases from J, with 15 bases in between. Ten or more counts support this clonotype. The antigen is not known. Indicated time point: newly diagnosed GD, antithyroid drugs for less than 3 months. RNA isolated from PBMCs was used to make the TCR library. The sample was also linked to a second study, of T cells in Graves' hyperthyroidism and ophthalmopathy. That paper adds: Orbital computed tomography and thyroid ultrasound, together with serum TRAb and thyroxine and clinical symptoms, were used for diagnoses.

The chain combines TRBV5-1 with TRBJ2-7; D is undetermined. This TCR was sampled from a woman aged 30 to 39 with Graves disease. The material was peripheral blood mononuclear cells (PBMCs), obtained at new diagnosis, from a patient treated with antithyroid drugs. CDR3: CASSSSTKAHEQYF. CDR3 nucleotides: TGCGCCAGCAGCTCTTCTACAAAGGCCCACGAGCAGTACTTC.